Detailed here is one TCR beta chain. Sample time point: after trial treatment. Treatment in this sample: LDRT plus nivolumab, ipilimumab, low-dose cyclophosphamide and aspirin (RACIN trial). Along with nivolumab and ipilimumab, donors received aspirin, low-dose cyclophosphamide and low-dose radiotherapy. This specimen belongs to a study of low-dose radiotherapy and immunotherapy resistance in tumors. Study in general: Doses delivered to Cohort 2 were 1 Gy per fraction every two weeks, amounting to 13 Gy over 26 weeks. Dosing of intravenous cyclophosphamide at 200 mg/m2 occurred every two weeks and took place one day prior to radiation and immunotherapy.

Primers targeting TRAV and TRBV primed first-strand cDNA, covering alpha and beta chains. TCRs underwent approximately 20 PCR cycles of amplification with a constant-region primer and V-primer adapter. After the mRNA was isolated, it was amplified using in vitro transcription. TCRdb ran MiXCR on the reads and lists one entry per CDR3 protein. The sample holds 95,000 to 100,000 distinct CDR3 sequences; less than 25% are singletons and the top ten take approximately 4%. The sample consisted of PBMCs, taken after low-dose radiotherapy plus immunotherapy. The clonotype originates from a male donor with prostate cancer.

The CDR3 spells CASSNYRGETQYF. CDR3 bases: TGTGCCAGCAGCAACTACAGGGGAGAGACCCAGTACTTC. This rearrangement joins TRBV11-3 to TRBJ2-5; 7 nucleotides agree with TRBD1. The CDR3 totals 13 residues. V gave up 5 bases and J gave up 4 bases; unmatched junction bases: 4. CDR1 is SGHNT, CDR2 YENEEA, per germline.